The 30 T cell receptor beta chains below come from one sample, sequenced in a study of neurological immune-mediated disorders. In TCRdb, the 5' RACE reads were re-called with MiXCR into one record per CDR3 protein. The sample has about 43,000 distinct CDR3 sequences, roughly 13% seen once. Specimen: PBMCs. The source is a female donor in good health.

This clonotype was seen many times. The chain recombines TRBV9 with TRBJ2-1; D gene uncertain. The CDR3 is made up of 12 amino acids. V was clipped by 4 bases and J by 10 bases, with 12 bases between them. The germline CDR1 and CDR2 sequences are SGDLS and YYNGEE. In nucleotides, the CDR3 is TGTGCCAGCAGCCCCAGTAATGTGGAGCAGTTCTTC. This encodes CASSPSNVEQFF. Based on the CDR3 plus reference TRBV9 and TRBJ2-1, the full variable domain is DSGVTQTPKHLITATGQRVTLRCSPRSGDLSVYWYQQSLDQGLQFLIQYYNGEERAKGNILERFSAQQFPDLHSELNLSSLELGDSALYFCASSPSNVEQFFGPGTRLTVL.

About this clonotype: One end of the junction fails to match germline, which may point to a read error. The chain recombines TRBV5-1 with TRBJ2-6; D is perhaps TRBD1 (5 bases). The CDR3 is made up of 16 amino acids. CDR1 is SGHRS and CDR2 is YFSETQ in the germline V gene. DNA of the CDR3: TGCGCCAGCAGCCCTGGACACCGCTCTGGGACCAACGTCCTGACTTTC. Amino acids: CASSPGHRSGTNVLTF.

This clonotype was counted at least ten times. The genes are TRBV20-1 and TRBJ2-7; D remains ambiguous. V lost 0 bases and J 6 bases, leaving 12 bases between the germline ends. Looked up from germline, CDR1 is DFQATT and CDR2 is SNEGSKA (reference sequence). The CDR3 is 13 amino acids. The CDR3 DNA follows: TGCAGTGCTAGAGATCTACGCTTTAGCGAGCAGTACTTC. This gives the protein CSARDLRFSEQYF.

At least ten counts were recorded for this clonotype. The V call is TRBV3-1, the J call TRBJ2-4, with D perhaps matching TRBD2 (5 bases). The V end was cut by 3 bases, the J end by 14 bases, with 11 bases between. The CDR3 loop spans 11 amino acids. CDR1 and CDR2 from the germline V gene are LGHDT and YNNKEL (reference sequence). CDR3 nucleotide sequence: TGTGCCAGCAGCCAGGACTCTAGGGAGTACTTC. The encoded protein is CASSQDSREYF. Looking up the rest from reference TRBV3-1 and TRBJ2-4 gives the full variable domain: DTAVSQTPKYLVTQMGNDKSIKCEQNLGHDTMYWYKQDSKKFLKIMFSYNNKELIINETVPNRFSPKSPDKAHLNLHINSLELGDSAVYFCASSQDSREYFGAGTRLSVL.

Many counts were recorded for this clonotype. J is TRBJ1-5 and V is TRBV2, with D maybe TRBD1 (5 bases). This CDR3 has 12 amino acids. Between the trimmed V and J ends, which lost 6 bases and 7 bases, there was a span of 10 bases. Germline values: CDR1 SNHLY, CDR2 FYNNEI. The CDR3 sequence is CASREGRQPQHF. CDR3 DNA sequence: TGTGCCAGCAGGGAGGGGCGACAGCCCCAGCATTTT. The complete variable domain, with remaining parts taken from reference TRBV2 and TRBJ1-5, reads EPEVTQTPSHQVTQMGQEVILRCVPISNHLYFYWYRQILGQKVEFLVSFYNNEISEKSEIFDDQFSVERPDGSNFTLKIRSTKLEDSAMYFCASREGRQPQHFGDGTRLSIL.

CDR3 nucleotides: TGTGCCTGGAGTACCCGGACTGAAGCTTTCTTT. It specifies CAWSTRTEAFF. The chain joins TRBV30 to TRBJ1-1; no firm D call. Germline-derived CDR1 and CDR2 are GTSNPN and SVGIG (reference sequence). V was clipped by 2 bases and J by 5 bases, with 6 bases between them. This CDR3 region has 11 residues.

Comment on this clonotype: Just one base apart from a much larger clone, this may be a read error. This rearrangement joins TRBV14 to TRBJ2-7; D is perhaps TRBD1 (6 bases). This CDR3 is 15 amino acids long. Germline values: CDR1 SGHDN, CDR2 FVKESK. The CDR3: CAISPPGHGTYEQYF. The CDR3 nucleotides are TGTGCCATCAGCCCACCGGGACACGGTACCTACGAGCAGTACTTC. Together with reference TRBV14 and TRBJ2-7, the CDR3 gives the full variable domain: EAGVTQFPSHSVIEKGQTVTLRCDPISGHDNLYWYRRVMGKEIKFLLHFVKESKQDESGMPNNRFLAERTGGTYSTLKVQPAELEDSGVYFCAISPPGHGTYEQYFGPGTRLTVT.

This clonotype was counted ten times or more. Germline is not matched at one junction end, which may reflect a read error. This chain joins TRBV3-1 and TRBJ1-2, with D tentatively TRBD1 (5 bases). The CDR3 is made up of 11 amino acids. Germline lookup yields CDR1 LGHDT and CDR2 YNNKEL (reference sequence). The CDR3 reads CASSQGWDQVF. The CDR3 DNA is TGTGCCAGCAGCCAAGGGTGGGACCAAGTATTC.

This clonotype was recorded at least ten times. The chain links TRBV5-1 to TRBJ2-7; a weak D match, TRBD2 (6 bases). Germline lookup yields CDR1 SGHRS and CDR2 YFSETQ. Between the trimmed V and J ends, which lost 0 bases and 3 bases, there was a span of 10 bases. The CDR3 spans 14 residues. CDR3 DNA sequence: TGCGCCAGCAGCTTGGAAGGTAGCGGCTACGAGCAGTACTTC. Translated: CASSLEGSGYEQYF.

This clonotype has ten or more counts. The chain carries TRBV5-1 and TRBJ1-1, with D unclear. V was shortened by 4 bases and J by 6 bases, with 19 bases between the two germline ends. CDR3 size: 15 residues. In germline, CDR1 is SGHRS, CDR2 YFSETQ. CDR3 coding DNA: TGCGCCAGCAGCCCTGAGCGGGTTGTGGGTCCTGAAGCTTTCTTT. It specifies CASSPERVVGPEAFF.

This clonotype was seen many times. The V call is TRBV20-1, the J call TRBJ1-5, with 9 bases lining up with TRBD1. This CDR3 comprises 15 residues. The junction had 8 bases not matched to a gene; V was cut back by 1 base and J by 7 bases. Germline loops: CDR1 DFQATT, CDR2 SNEGSKA (reference sequence). CDR3 in amino acids: CSARVGGQGKQPQHF. In DNA form, the CDR3 reads TGCAGTGCTAGAGTGGGTGGACAGGGGAAACAGCCCCAGCATTTT.

The sample holds many counts of this clonotype. The gene calls are TRBV4-1 and TRBJ2-5, with D possibly being TRBD2 (6 bases). CDR1 and CDR2 (germline): MGHRA, YSYEKL. V was clipped by 2 bases and J by 0 bases, with 22 bases between them. The CDR3 spans 19 residues. The CDR3 nucleotides read TGCGCCAGCAGCCAAAGGGCGGGACCAAGACCCGAATACCAAGAGACCCAGTACTTC. It translates to CASSQRAGPRPEYQETQYF.

Ten or more counts support this clonotype. The chain is built from TRBV5-6 and TRBJ1-4, with TRBD1 identical over 7 bases. V lost 2 bases and J lost 8; bases outside the gene matches: 6. CDR1 is SGHDT, CDR2 YYEEEE, per germline. This CDR3 has 14 residues. This CDR3 is CASSLRGLGEKLFF. The CDR3 DNA reads TGTGCCAGCAGCTTAAGGGGGCTGGGGGAAAAACTGTTTTTT.

This clonotype was recorded many times. The V gene is TRBV5-1, the J gene TRBJ2-3; no clear D. The germline gives CDR1 SGHRS, CDR2 YFSETQ. The CDR3 covers 14 residues. Between the trimmed V and J ends, which lost 3 bases and 2 bases, there was a span of 10 bases. CDR3 nucleotides: TGCGCCAGCAGCTCCTACATAGACACAGATACGCAGTATTTT. Amino acid sequence: CASSSYIDTDTQYF. Full variable domain (rest looked up from reference TRBV5-1 and TRBJ2-3): KAGVTQTPRYLIKTRGQQVTLSCSPISGHRSVSWYQQTPGQGLQFLFEYFSETQRNKGNFPGRFSGRQFSNSRSEMNVSTLELGDSALYLCASSSYIDTDTQYFGPGTRLTVL.

This clonotype was observed many times. This rearrangement joins TRBV5-1 to TRBJ1-1, with D possibly being TRBD1 (5 bases). The V end was cut by 3 bases, the J end by 3 bases, with 12 bases between. The CDR3 has 14 residues. Germline values: CDR1 SGHRS, CDR2 YFSETQ. CDR3 loop: CASSWGSGDTEAFF. CDR3 nucleotides: TGCGCCAGCAGCTGGGGTTCGGGGGACACTGAAGCTTTCTTT.

This clonotype showed up many times. The gene calls are TRBV3-1 and TRBJ1-3, with unresolved D. Germline-derived CDR1 and CDR2 are LGHDT and YNNKEL (reference sequence). This CDR3 has 14 amino acids. V was pared by 2 bases and J by 4 bases, with 9 bases between. The CDR3 protein is CASSQFRKGNTIYF. CDR3 nucleotide sequence: TGTGCCAGCAGCCAATTCAGAAAGGGAAACACCATATATTTT.

This chain uses TRBV10-3 with TRBJ2-1; 8 bases align to TRBD1. V shed 4 bases and J 7 bases; nucleotides not matched to a gene: 6. This CDR3 is 14 amino acids long. Germline V CDR1 and CDR2: ENHRY, SYGVKD. The DNA of the CDR3 is TGTGCCATCAGTGCAGGGGGCGCGGGAAATGAGCAGTTCTTC. Translating gives CAISAGGAGNEQFF.

Ten or more counts support this clonotype. The chain uses TRBV7-3 and TRBJ2-3; possible D gene TRBD2, 6 bases. This CDR3 is built from 16 residues. Germline CDR1 SGHTA, CDR2 FQGTGA. The ends were cut back, 5 bases at V and 0 bases at J, with 15 bases in the middle. The DNA of the CDR3 is TGTGCCAGCAGCCGCCTCGGCGGGGTGAGCACAGATACGCAGTATTTT. It codes for CASSRLGGVSTDTQYF.

The table lists this clonotype with many counts. J is TRBJ2-7 and V is TRBV27; 8 bases line up with TRBD2. The V and J ends lost 3 bases and 0 bases, in that order; junction bases with no gene match: 10. CDR3 length: 17 amino acids. Germline CDR1 is MNHEY and CDR2 is SMNVEV (reference sequence). The CDR3, as DNA: TGTGCCAGCAGTTTGGGCTGGGGGGCGGGAGGCTCCTACGAGCAGTACTTC. It specifies CASSLGWGAGGSYEQYF.

This clonotype was observed at least ten times. The chain has TRBV5-4 and TRBJ2-5, with a tentative D call TRBD2 (6 bases). The CDR3 loop spans 15 amino acids. Germline CDR1 reads SGHNT; CDR2 reads YYREEE (reference sequence). V lost 4 bases and J lost 1, with 14 bases in between. The DNA of the CDR3 is TGTGCCAGCAGCCCCTGGGCGGGAAGCCAAGAGACCCAGTACTTC. Translated: CASSPWAGSQETQYF.

This clonotype was observed many times. This chain uses TRBV15 with TRBJ2-1; D is uncertain. The germline CDR1 and CDR2 sequences are LNHNV and YYDKDF (reference sequence). V shed 0 bases and J shed 10 bases, with 16 bases lying between them. The CDR3 loop spans 15 amino acids. CDR3 nucleotides: TGTGCCACCAGCAGAGATCCGGATAGGTCAGGCGAGCAGTTCTTC. This codes for CATSRDPDRSGEQFF.

This clonotype was seen a handful of times. The gene calls are TRBV12-3 or TRBV12-4 and TRBJ2-3; D tentatively fits TRBD1 or TRBD2 (5 bases each). The CDR3 has 15 residues. Trimming removed 3 bases from V and 3 bases from J, with 13 bases in between. The CDR3 DNA sequence: TGTGCCAGCAGTTTCCCCGGGGCTAGTACAGATACGCAGTATTTT. It translates to CASSFPGASTDTQYF.

At least ten counts were recorded for this clonotype. This chain links TRBV5-1 with TRBJ2-1; 10 bases align to TRBD2. The CDR3 extends over 16 amino acids. Trimming cost V 4 bases and J 2 bases; bases outside gene matches: 6. Germline V gene sequence: CDR1 SGHRS, CDR2 YFSETQ. The CDR3, as DNA: TGCGCCAGCAGCGGAAGCGGGGGGGCGGCCTACAATGAGCAGTTCTTC. Protein product: CASSGSGGAAYNEQFF.

This clonotype was seen repeatedly, ten times or more. J is TRBJ2-3 and V is TRBV20-1, with 7 bases lining up with TRBD1. V lost 1 base to trimming and J lost 0 bases; unmatched junction nucleotides: 13. Germline values: CDR1 DFQATT, CDR2 SNEGSKA (reference sequence). The CDR3 is made up of 18 amino acids. The CDR3 sequence: CSARGFDRTGGSTDTQYF. In nucleotides, the CDR3 is TGCAGTGCTAGAGGCTTTGACCGGACAGGCGGAAGCACAGATACGCAGTATTTT.

Ten or more counts support this clonotype. The chain couples TRBV5-1 to TRBJ1-3; TRBD1 matches 7 bases. V was clipped by 5 bases and J by 1 base; unmatched bases: 3. Germline V gene sequence: CDR1 SGHRS, CDR2 YFSETQ. CDR3 length: 14 residues. CDR3 sequence (DNA): TGCGCCAGCAGACAGGGGACATCTGGAAACACCATATATTTT. The encoded protein is CASRQGTSGNTIYF.

This clonotype showed up many times. The chain uses TRBV20-1 and TRBJ2-1, with unresolved D. Looked up from germline, CDR1 is DFQATT and CDR2 is SNEGSKA (reference sequence). The germline V and J ends were trimmed by 1 base and 3 bases, with 25 bases remaining between them. The CDR3 spans 19 residues. CDR3 nucleotide sequence: TGCAGTGCTAGAGTCGTAGGGCGTTCCCAAGGCCCCCGCTACAATGAGCAGTTCTTC. Translated, it gives CSARVVGRSQGPRYNEQFF.

This clonotype was seen many times. The chain is built from TRBV20-1 and TRBJ1-2; D ambiguous. Germline-derived CDR1 and CDR2 are DFQATT and SNEGSKA (reference sequence). This CDR3 contains 15 residues. The V end lost 5 bases, the J end lost 8 bases, and 24 bases lay between the germline ends. CDR3 nucleotide sequence: TGCAGTGCTCCCTCCTACTCGGATGGGAATCGGGGCTACACCTTC. As protein: CSAPSYSDGNRGYTF.

J is TRBJ2-7 and V is TRBV14; a possible D gene is TRBD2 (6 bases). The CDR3 length is 18 residues. Germline V CDR1 and CDR2: SGHDN, FVKESK. V was trimmed by 4 bases and J by 4 bases, leaving 26 bases between them. In nucleotides, the CDR3 is TGTGCCAGCAGCCCTACGCGAAGGAGCGGGTTCCCGAGGTACGAGCAGTACTTC. Translating it yields CASSPTRRSGFPRYEQYF.

This clonotype was picked up many times. The gene calls are TRBV7-9 and TRBJ2-1; 11 nucleotides agree with TRBD2. This CDR3 is 15 amino acids long. V shed 7 bases and J 10 bases; nucleotides not matched to a gene: 12. The germline V gene encodes CDR1 SEHNR and CDR2 FQNEAQ (reference sequence). Written as DNA, the CDR3 is TGTGCCAGCAATAGCGGGGGGGCCGCCTTACGGGAGCAGTTCTTC. Protein: CASNSGGAALREQFF.

This clonotype has ten or more counts. This chain joins TRBV9 and TRBJ2-1; 14 nucleotides align to TRBD2. The CDR3 runs 16 residues. V trimming: 4 bases; J trimming: 10 bases; junction bases outside the gene matches: 10. CDR1 is SGDLS and CDR2 is YYNGEE in the germline V gene. The CDR3 DNA follows: TGTGCCAGCAGCCCGCCAGGGACTAGCGGGGGAGGGGAGCAGTTCTTC. This gives the protein CASSPPGTSGGGEQFF.